The clone carrying this TCR beta chain has a count of ten or more. Antigen unknown. At one end, the junction sequence differs from germline, possibly due to a read error. In germline, CDR1 is DFQATT, CDR2 SNEGSKA (reference sequence). The CDR3 covers 14 residues. Combining iRepertoire HTBI primers with Arm-PCR of CDR3 regions, the authors built TCR beta libraries. In TCRdb, the multiplex PCR reads were re-called with MiXCR into one record per CDR3 protein. The sample lists about 440,000 distinct CDR3 sequences; around 14% were seen once. As to time point: newly diagnosed GD, antithyroid drugs for less than 3 months. RNA isolated from PBMCs was used to make the TCR library. This sample is part of a study of regulatory T cells in long-lasting Graves disease. Points from the study as a whole: Persistent disease was characterized by preferential usage of TRBV28, TRBJ1-2 and TRBJ2-5.

The sample was also reused in another study, on T cells in Graves' hyperthyroidism and ophthalmopathy. From that paper: Stable hyperthyroidism: no ophthalmopathy progression over 18 months of follow-up. Most thyroid-expanded clonotypes above 0.001 were also found in blood.

This rearrangement joins TRBV20-1 to TRBJ1-1; 8 positions match TRBD1. The receptor was isolated from a woman in her 30s with Graves disease. The sample in question was peripheral blood mononuclear cells (PBMCs), obtained at new diagnosis, from a patient treated with antithyroid drugs. Here the CDR3 reads CSARDRVGNAEAFF. The CDR3 DNA follows: TGCAGTGCTAGGGACAGGGTGGGGAACGCTGAAGCTTTCTTT.